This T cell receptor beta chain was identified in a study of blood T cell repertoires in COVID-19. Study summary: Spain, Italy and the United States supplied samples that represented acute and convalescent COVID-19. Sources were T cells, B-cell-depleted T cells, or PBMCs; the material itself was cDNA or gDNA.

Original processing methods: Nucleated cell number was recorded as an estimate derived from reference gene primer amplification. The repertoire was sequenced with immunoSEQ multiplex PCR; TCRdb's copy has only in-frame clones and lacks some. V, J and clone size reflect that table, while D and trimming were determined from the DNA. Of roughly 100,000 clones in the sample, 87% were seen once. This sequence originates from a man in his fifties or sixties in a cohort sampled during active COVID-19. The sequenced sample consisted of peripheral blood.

The CDR3 DNA reads TGTGCCAGCAGCCTAGCGGGGGGCCCCTACGAGCAGTACGTC. Its protein is CASSLAGGPYEQYV. This chain connects TRBV28 to TRBJ2-7; TRBD2 matches 11 bases. This CDR3 spans 14 amino acids. V lost 6 bases and J lost 2; bases outside the gene matches: 3. Germline-derived CDR1 and CDR2 are MDHEN and SYDVKM.